This T cell receptor beta chain was obtained from a study of type 1 and type 2 diabetes patients. Study background: A total of 15 million to 20 million paired-end reads came from the whole study.

Germline CDR1 is PRHDT and CDR2 is FYEKMQ (reference sequence). V gave up 6 bases and J gave up 14 bases; unmatched junction bases: 6. The CDR3 totals 11 residues. PCR was run on genomic DNA. Multiplex PCR with 30 forward and 13 reverse primers amplified the TCR beta CDR3. From the multiplex PCR reads, TCRdb called clonotypes with MiXCR, one entry per CDR3 protein. In the table there are under 300,000 distinct CDR3 sequences, roughly 50% of which are singletons. Each participant gave 9.5 to 10 milliliters of peripheral blood. The TCR originated in a man aged 18 to 35 with type 2 diabetes. The sequenced sample consisted of peripheral blood mononuclear cells (PBMCs). The V and J genes are TRBV13 and TRBJ1-4; 7 nucleotides match TRBD1. As DNA, the CDR3 is TGTGCCAGCAGTGAGCTGACAGGGCTGTTTTTT. This translates into CASSELTGLFF.